The text below deals with one TCR beta chain. Its antigen is currently unknown. Germline and junction disagree at one end, which may indicate a read error. These data are taken from a study of cytomegalovirus exposure and HLA in healthy donors. Study summary: From donors who were HLA-typed, an early data release held 65 million to 85 million unique TCRs.

CDR3 length equals 16 residues. In germline, CDR1 is SNHLY, CDR2 FYNNEI. Notes on the study in general: Earlier analysis yielded a pattern in which most TCR beta V segments were productive about 90% or about 30% of the time.

Primers included in the PCR were 60 Vbeta and 13 Jbeta primers. Libraries were prepared by immunoSEQ multiplex PCR; TCRdb keeps only in-frame clonotypes and omits some of them. The sample includes approximately 100,000 clones, 75% of them seen just once. The chain links TRBV2 to TRBJ2-5; 9 bases fit TRBD1. Material: PBMCs. The sequence came from a male donor in good health and CMV-seropositive. The CDR3 DNA reads TGTGCCAGCAGTGTATCCGGGACAGGGACCCAAAAGACCCAGTACTTC. This encodes CASSVSGTGTQKTQYF.